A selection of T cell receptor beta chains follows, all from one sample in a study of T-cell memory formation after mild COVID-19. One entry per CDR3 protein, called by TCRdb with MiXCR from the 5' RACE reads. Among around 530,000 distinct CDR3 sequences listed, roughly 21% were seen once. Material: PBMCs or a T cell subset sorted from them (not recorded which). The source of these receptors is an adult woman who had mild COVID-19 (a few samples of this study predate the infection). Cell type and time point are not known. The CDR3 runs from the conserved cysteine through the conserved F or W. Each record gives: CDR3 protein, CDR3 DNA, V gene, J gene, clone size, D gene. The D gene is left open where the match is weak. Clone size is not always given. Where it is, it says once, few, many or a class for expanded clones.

CSASGTGETAADTQYF,TGCAGTGCTTCCGGGACAGGGGAAACTGCGGCAGATACGCAGTATTTT,TRBV20-1,TRBJ2-3,few,TRBD1
CASSFGAQRIPEAFF,TGTGCCAGCAGTTTTGGGGCCCAGAGGATCCCTGAAGCTTTCTTT,TRBV12-3/TRBV12-4,TRBJ1-1,NA,NA
CASSRSGAVHEQFF,TGTGCCAGCAGTCGTAGCGGGGCCGTTCATGAGCAGTTCTTC,TRBV12-3/TRBV12-4,TRBJ2-1,NA,TRBD2
CASSQDTNRGQETQYF,TGCGCCAGCAGCCAAGATACGAACAGAGGACAAGAGACCCAGTACTTC,TRBV4-3,TRBJ2-5,many,NA
CASSLELGEGYEQYF,TGTGCCAGCAGCTTGGAGCTCGGGGAGGGTTACGAGCAGTACTTC,TRBV5-5,TRBJ2-7,few,TRBD2
CASSLDGGWEYSEAFF,TGTGCCAGCAGCTTGGATGGCGGCTGGGAGTACTCTGAAGCTTTCTTT,TRBV5-4,TRBJ1-1,NA,NA
CSVRTDSYEQYF,TGCAGCGTTAGGACAGACTCCTACGAGCAGTACTTC,TRBV29-1,TRBJ2-7,few,NA
CASRRQASNQPQHF,TGTGCCAGCAGACGGCAGGCTAGCAATCAGCCCCAGCATTTT,TRBV5-6,TRBJ1-5,NA,NA
CAISEGTSGGRYEQYF,TGTGCCATCAGTGAGGGAACTAGCGGGGGGCGTTACGAGCAGTACTTC,TRBV10-3,TRBJ2-7,NA,TRBD2
CASSLLRQDGYTF,TGTGCCAGCAGTTTACTTAGGCAAGATGGCTACACCTTC,TRBV12-3/TRBV12-4,TRBJ1-2,few,NA
CASSLRRGDYGYTF,TGTGCCAGCAGCCTGAGGCGGGGGGATTATGGCTACACCTTC,TRBV5-6,TRBJ1-2,many,NA
CASRPGPQNTEAFF,TGTGCCAGCAGACCGGGACCTCAGAACACTGAAGCTTTCTTT,TRBV12-3/TRBV12-4,TRBJ1-1,NA,NA
CASTRGLARNTGELFF,TGTGCCAGCACCCGAGGACTAGCGCGGAACACCGGGGAGCTGTTTTTT,TRBV7-9,TRBJ2-2,NA,TRBD2
CASSLHEPGSYNEQFF,TGTGCCAGCAGTTTACACGAGCCAGGGTCCTACAATGAGCAGTTCTTC,TRBV12-3/TRBV12-4,TRBJ2-1,few,NA
CASEEGGEQYF,TGTGCCAGTGAGGAGGGAGGAGAGCAGTACTTC,TRBV7-9,TRBJ2-7,few,NA
CASSFRTGAVNNEQFF,TGTGCCAGCAGCTTCCGGACAGGGGCGGTAAACAATGAGCAGTTCTTC,TRBV7-2,TRBJ2-1,few,TRBD1
CATSRNAPGRAGELFF,TGTGCCACCAGCAGAAACGCCCCGGGGCGAGCCGGGGAGCTGTTTTTT,TRBV15,TRBJ2-2,NA,NA
CATSDFSGNGQETQYF,TGTGCCACCAGTGATTTCTCCGGGAATGGCCAAGAGACCCAGTACTTC,TRBV24-1,TRBJ2-5,NA,NA
CASSLGYQGAEKLFF,TGTGCCAGCAGCTTGGGGTATCAGGGGGCCGAAAAACTGTTTTTT,TRBV5-5,TRBJ1-4,NA,TRBD1
CASSAQGAVTGNEQYF,TGTGCCAGCAGCGCCCAGGGAGCCGTCACAGGGAACGAGCAGTACTTC,TRBV7-2,TRBJ2-7,few,NA
CATEGDTEAFF,TGTGCCACCGAGGGGGACACTGAAGCTTTCTTT,TRBV2,TRBJ1-1,few,NA
CASSLDTNYGYTF,TGTGCCAGCAGCCTTGATACTAACTATGGCTACACCTTC,TRBV12-3/TRBV12-4,TRBJ1-2,many,NA
CAWSGTGTVSGELFF,TGTGCCTGGAGTGGGACAGGAACGGTGTCCGGGGAGCTGTTTTTT,TRBV30,TRBJ2-2,few,TRBD1